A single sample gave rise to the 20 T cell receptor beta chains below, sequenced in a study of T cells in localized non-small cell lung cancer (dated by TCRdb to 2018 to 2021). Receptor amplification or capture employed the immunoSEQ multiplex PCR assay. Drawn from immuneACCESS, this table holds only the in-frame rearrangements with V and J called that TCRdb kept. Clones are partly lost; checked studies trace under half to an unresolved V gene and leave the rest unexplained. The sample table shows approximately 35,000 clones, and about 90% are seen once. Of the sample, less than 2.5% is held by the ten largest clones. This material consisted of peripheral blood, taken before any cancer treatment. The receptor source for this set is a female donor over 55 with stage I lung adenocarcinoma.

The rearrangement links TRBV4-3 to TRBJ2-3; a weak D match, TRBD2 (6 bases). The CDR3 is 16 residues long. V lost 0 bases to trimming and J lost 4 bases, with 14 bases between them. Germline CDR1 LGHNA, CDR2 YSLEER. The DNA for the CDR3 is TGCGCCAGCAGCCAAGATGTCAGGACTACCTCAGATACGCAGTATTTT. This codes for CASSQDVRTTSDTQYF.

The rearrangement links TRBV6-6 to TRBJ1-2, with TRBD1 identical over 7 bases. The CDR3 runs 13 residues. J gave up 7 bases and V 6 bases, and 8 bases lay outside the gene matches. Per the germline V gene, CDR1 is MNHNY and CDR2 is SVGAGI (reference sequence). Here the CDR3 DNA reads TGTGCCAGCAGCTTCGGGCAGGGGGGTGGCTACACCTTC. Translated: CASSFGQGGGYTF.

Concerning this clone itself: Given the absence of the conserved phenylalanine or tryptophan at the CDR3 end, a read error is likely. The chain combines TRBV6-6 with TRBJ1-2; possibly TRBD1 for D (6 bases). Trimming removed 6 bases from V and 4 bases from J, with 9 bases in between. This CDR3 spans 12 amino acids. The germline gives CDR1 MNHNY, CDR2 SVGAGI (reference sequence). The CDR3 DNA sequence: TGTGCCAGCAGAGCGGACAGCTATGGCTACACCCTC. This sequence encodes CASRADSYGYTL.

CDR3 region: CASSQELPGPGNTIYF. CDR3 sequence (DNA): TGCGCCAGCAGCCAAGAACTCCCGGGTCCTGGAAACACCATATATTTT. This chain joins TRBV4-3 and TRBJ1-3; D is uncertain. CDR3 size: 16 residues. Trimming left V 0 bases short and J 2 bases short, with 11 bases between. Germline V gene data show CDR1 as LGHNA and CDR2 as YSLEER.

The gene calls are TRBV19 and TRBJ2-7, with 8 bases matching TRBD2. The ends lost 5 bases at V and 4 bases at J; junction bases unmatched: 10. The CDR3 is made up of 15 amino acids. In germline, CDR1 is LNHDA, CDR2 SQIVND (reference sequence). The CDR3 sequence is CASSAQAAGDYEQYF. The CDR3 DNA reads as TGTGCCAGTAGTGCCCAGGCAGCGGGGGATTACGAGCAGTACTTC.

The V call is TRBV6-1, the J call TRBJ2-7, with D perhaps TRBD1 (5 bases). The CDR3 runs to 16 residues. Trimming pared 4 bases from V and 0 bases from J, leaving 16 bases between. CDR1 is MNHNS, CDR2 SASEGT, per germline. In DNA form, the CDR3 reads TGTGCCAGCAGTGGCGCAGGACACTCGAGCTCCTACGAGCAGTACTTC. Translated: CASSGAGHSSSYEQYF.

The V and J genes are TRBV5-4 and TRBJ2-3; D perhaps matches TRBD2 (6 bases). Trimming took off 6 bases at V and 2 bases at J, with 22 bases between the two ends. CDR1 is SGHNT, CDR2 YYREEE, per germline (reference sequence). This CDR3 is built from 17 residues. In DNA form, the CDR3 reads TGTGCCAGCATCTCATCCCCAGGAGCGGGTACCACAGATACGCAGTATTTT. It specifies CASISSPGAGTTDTQYF. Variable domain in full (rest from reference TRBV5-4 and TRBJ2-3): ETGVTQSPTHLIKTRGQQVTLRCSSQSGHNTVSWYQQALGQGPQFIFQYYREEENGRGNFPPRFSGLQFPNYSSELNVNALELDDSALYLCASISSPGAGTTDTQYFGPGTRLTVL.

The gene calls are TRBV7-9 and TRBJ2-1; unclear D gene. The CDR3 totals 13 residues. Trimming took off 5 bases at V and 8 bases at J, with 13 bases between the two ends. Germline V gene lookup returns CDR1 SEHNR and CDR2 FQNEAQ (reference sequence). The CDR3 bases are TGTGCCAGCAGCCCGCCATCTGGGGATGAGCAGTTCTTC. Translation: CASSPPSGDEQFF.

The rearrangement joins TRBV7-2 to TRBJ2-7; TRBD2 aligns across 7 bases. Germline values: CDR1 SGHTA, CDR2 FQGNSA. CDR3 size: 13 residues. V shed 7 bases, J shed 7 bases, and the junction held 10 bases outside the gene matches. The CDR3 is CASTFSFSGEQYF. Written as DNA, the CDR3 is TGTGCCAGCACCTTTTCGTTTAGCGGGGAGCAGTACTTC.

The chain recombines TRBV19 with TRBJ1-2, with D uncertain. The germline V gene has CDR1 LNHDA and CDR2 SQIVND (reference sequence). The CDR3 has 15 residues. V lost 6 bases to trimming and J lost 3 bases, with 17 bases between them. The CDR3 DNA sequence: TGTGCCAGTAGACCGGACGGCGCCTGGGACTATGGCTACACCTTC. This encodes CASRPDGAWDYGYTF.

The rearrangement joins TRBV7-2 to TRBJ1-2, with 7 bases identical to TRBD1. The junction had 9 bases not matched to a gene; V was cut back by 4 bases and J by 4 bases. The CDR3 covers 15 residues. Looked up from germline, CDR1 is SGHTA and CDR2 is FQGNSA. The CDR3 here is CASSYHLRGGYGYTF. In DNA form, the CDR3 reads TGTGCCAGCAGCTACCACCTCAGGGGGGGCTATGGCTACACCTTC.

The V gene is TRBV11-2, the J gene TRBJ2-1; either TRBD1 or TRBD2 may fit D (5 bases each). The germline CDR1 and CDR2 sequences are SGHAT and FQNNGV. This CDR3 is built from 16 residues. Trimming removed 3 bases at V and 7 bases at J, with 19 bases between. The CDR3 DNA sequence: TGTGCCAGCAGCTTGAGGGACCCGCCCTATCCAAATGAGCAGTTCTTC. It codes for CASSLRDPPYPNEQFF.

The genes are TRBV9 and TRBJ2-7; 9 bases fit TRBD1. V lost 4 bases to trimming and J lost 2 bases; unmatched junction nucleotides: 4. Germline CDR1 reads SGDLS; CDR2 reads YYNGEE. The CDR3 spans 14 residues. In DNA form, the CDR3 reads TGTGCCAGCAGCCTCGGACAGGGGACCTACGAGCAGTACTTC. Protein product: CASSLGQGTYEQYF.

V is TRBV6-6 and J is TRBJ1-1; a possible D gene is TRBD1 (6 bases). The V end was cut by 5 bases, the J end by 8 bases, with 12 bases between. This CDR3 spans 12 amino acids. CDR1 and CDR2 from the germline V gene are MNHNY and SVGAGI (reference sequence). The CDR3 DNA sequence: TGTGCCAGCAGTGGCGGACAGCGCGAAGCTTTCTTT. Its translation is CASSGGQREAFF.

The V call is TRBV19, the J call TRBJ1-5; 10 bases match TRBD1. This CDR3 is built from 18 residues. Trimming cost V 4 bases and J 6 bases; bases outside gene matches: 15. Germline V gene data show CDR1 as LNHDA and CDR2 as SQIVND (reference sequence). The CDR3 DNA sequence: TGTGCCAGTAGTAGCTACCCCCTGACAGGGGGCGCAGGTCAGCCCCAGCATTTT. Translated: CASSSYPLTGGAGQPQHF.

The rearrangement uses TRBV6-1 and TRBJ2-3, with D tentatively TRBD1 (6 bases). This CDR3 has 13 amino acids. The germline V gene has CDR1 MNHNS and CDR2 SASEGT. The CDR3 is CATSRPRGDTQYF. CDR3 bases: TGTGCGACCTCCCGCCCAAGGGGGGATACGCAGTATTTT.

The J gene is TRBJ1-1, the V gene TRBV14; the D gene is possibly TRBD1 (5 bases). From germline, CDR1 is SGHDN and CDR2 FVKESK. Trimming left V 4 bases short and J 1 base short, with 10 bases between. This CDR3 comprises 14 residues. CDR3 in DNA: TGTGCCAGCAGCCTAGGCGGGGGGAACACTGAAGCTTTCTTT. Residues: CASSLGGGNTEAFF.

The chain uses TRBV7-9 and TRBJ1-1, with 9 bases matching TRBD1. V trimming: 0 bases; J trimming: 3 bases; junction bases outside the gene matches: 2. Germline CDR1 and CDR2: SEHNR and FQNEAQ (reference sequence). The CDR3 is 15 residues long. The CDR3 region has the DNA TGTGCCAGCAGCTTAGCCTGGACAGGGGACACTGAAGCTTTCTTT. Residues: CASSLAWTGDTEAFF. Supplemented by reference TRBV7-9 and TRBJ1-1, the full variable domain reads DTGVSQNPRHKITKRGQNVTFRCDPISEHNRLYWYRQTLGQGPEFLTYFQNEAQLEKSRLLSDRFSAERPKGSFSTLEIQRTEQGDSAMYLCASSLAWTGDTEAFFGQGTRLTVV.

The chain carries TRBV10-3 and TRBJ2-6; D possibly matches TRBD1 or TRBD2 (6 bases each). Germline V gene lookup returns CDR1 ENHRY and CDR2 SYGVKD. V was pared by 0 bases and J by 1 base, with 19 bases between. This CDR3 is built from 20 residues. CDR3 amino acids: CAISESVGGRGYSGANVLTF. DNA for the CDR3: TGTGCCATCAGTGAGTCGGTTGGGGGGCGAGGATATTCTGGGGCCAACGTCCTGACTTTC.

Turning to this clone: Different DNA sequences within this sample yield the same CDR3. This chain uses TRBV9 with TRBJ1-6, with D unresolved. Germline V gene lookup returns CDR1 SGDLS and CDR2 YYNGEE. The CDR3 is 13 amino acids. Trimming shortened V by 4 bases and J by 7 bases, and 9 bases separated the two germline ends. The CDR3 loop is CASSPEVNSPLHF. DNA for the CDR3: TGTGCCAGCAGCCCGGAGGTCAATTCACCCCTCCACTTT.